This entry lists 23 T cell receptor beta chains sequenced from one sample in a study of blood T cell repertoires in COVID-19. Measured with immunoSEQ multiplex PCR; TCRdb has only the in-frame clones, and not every one. The table includes 130,000 or so clones, approximately 90% detected once. Sample: peripheral blood. These receptors originate from a middle-aged man with acute or convalescent COVID-19.

CDR3 sequence (DNA): TGCGCCAGCAGCACCTCCGGGACAGGGGCCTACGAGCAGTACTTC. Its protein is CASSTSGTGAYEQYF. The J gene is TRBJ2-7, the V gene TRBV5-1, with 10 positions matching TRBD1. CDR1 and CDR2 (germline): SGHRS, YFSETQ. Trimming at V came to 4 bases and at J to 2 bases, leaving 6 bases not matched to a gene. The CDR3 totals 15 residues.

This clone was counted a few times. V is TRBV3-1 (or the pseudogene TRBV3-2) and J is TRBJ2-1; 8 bases line up with TRBD2. The CDR3 length is 16 residues. V shed 4 bases, J shed 6 bases, and the junction held 11 bases outside the gene matches. Germline lookup yields CDR1 LGHDT and CDR2 YNNKEL (reference sequence). CDR3 DNA sequence: TGTGCCAGCAGCCCACAGTTACGGCGGGGGGCCAATGAGCAGTTCTTC. Protein: CASSPQLRRGANEQFF.

The rearrangement links TRBV3-1 (or the pseudogene TRBV3-2) to TRBJ1-5; 7 bases line up with TRBD1. Germline V gene lookup returns CDR1 LGHDT and CDR2 YNNKEL (reference sequence). V lost 1 base, J lost 6 bases, and 21 bases stayed unmatched. This CDR3 contains 20 residues. CDR3 sequence (DNA): TGTGCCAGCAGCCAAGGATTCCAGGGTTCCGGGCCAGGGGGAGGTCAGCCCCAGCATTTT. As protein: CASSQGFQGSGPGGGQPQHF.

The chain links TRBV4-1 to TRBJ2-4; the match to TRBD2 covers 15 bases. The CDR3 sequence is 18 residues long. CDR1 is MGHRA, CDR2 YSYEKL, per germline. V dropped 3 bases and J dropped 7; count of bases not matched to a gene: 10. The CDR3 reads CASSHPGLAGGPGNIQYF. CDR3 DNA: TGCGCCAGCAGCCACCCCGGACTAGCGGGGGGGCCGGGGAACATTCAGTACTTC.

The chain links TRBV5-1 to TRBJ1-1, with 10 bases identical to TRBD1. With 4 bases clipped from V and 1 base from J, the junction kept 1 base outside the gene matches. CDR1 and CDR2 from the germline V gene are SGHRS and YFSETQ. The CDR3 loop spans 14 amino acids. CDR3 sequence reads: CASSGDRGNTEAFF. CDR3 coding DNA: TGCGCCAGCAGCGGGGACAGGGGGAACACTGAAGCTTTCTTT.

The rearrangement uses TRBV5-1 and TRBJ1-1; 8 nucleotides match TRBD1. V shed 4 bases, J shed 0 bases, and the junction held 8 bases outside the gene matches. Germline CDR1 is SGHRS and CDR2 is YFSETQ. The CDR3 spans 16 residues. The CDR3 protein is CASSTPGTGVNTEAFF. DNA of the CDR3: TGCGCCAGCAGCACCCCCGGGACAGGTGTGAACACTGAAGCTTTCTTT. Looking up the rest from reference TRBV5-1 and TRBJ1-1 gives the full variable domain: KAGVTQTPRYLIKTRGQQVTLSCSPISGHRSVSWYQQTPGQGLQFLFEYFSETQRNKGNFPGRFSGRQFSNSRSEMNVSTLELGDSALYLCASSTPGTGVNTEAFFGQGTRLTVV.

V and J are TRBV11-2 and TRBJ1-2, with 10 positions matching TRBD1. CDR1 SGHAT and CDR2 FQNNGV come from the germline V gene. Trimming removed 6 bases from V and 2 bases from J; junction bases left unmatched: 12. This CDR3 has 17 amino acids. CDR3: CASSYNLRDRGNYGYTF. The DNA of the CDR3 is TGTGCCAGCAGTTACAATCTTCGGGACAGGGGAAACTATGGCTACACCTTC.

The chain links TRBV6-2 or TRBV6-3 to TRBJ2-7; weak D call: TRBD1 (6 bases). CDR1 is MNHEY and CDR2 is SVGEGT in the germline V gene. The CDR3 sequence is 15 residues long. V was trimmed by 7 bases and J by 0 bases, leaving 16 bases between them. DNA of the CDR3: TGTGCCAGCATCCCACGGGACAAGGGCTCCTACGAGCAGTACTTC. This encodes CASIPRDKGSYEQYF.

This chain joins TRBV11-3 and TRBJ2-1; D perhaps matches TRBD2 (6 bases). Germline V gene lookup returns CDR1 SGHNT and CDR2 YENEEA. V lost 1 base, J lost 4 bases, and 17 bases lay in between. This CDR3 contains 17 residues. CDR3 sequence reads: CASSLGDSGRDYNEQFF. The CDR3 DNA follows: TGTGCCAGCAGCTTAGGAGACTCCGGGCGGGATTACAATGAGCAGTTCTTC.

The chain recombines TRBV29-1 with TRBJ2-1, with TRBD1 as a possible D gene (6 bases). Trimming left V 7 bases short and J 6 bases short, with 10 bases between. CDR3 length: 11 residues. Germline CDR1 SQVTM, CDR2 ANQGSEA. The CDR3 region is CSGSRGNEQFF. CDR3 nucleotide sequence: TGCAGCGGGTCCAGGGGCAATGAGCAGTTCTTC.

J is TRBJ2-7 and V is TRBV5-1; 8 bases match TRBD1. CDR3 length: 14 amino acids. The germline V gene has CDR1 SGHRS and CDR2 YFSETQ. J was trimmed by 3 bases and V by 4 bases; bases with no gene match: 6. The CDR3 DNA reads TGCGCCAGCAGCCAGGGACAGGATTACTACGAGCAGTACTTC. Amino acids: CASSQGQDYYEQYF.

This clone has more than one count but fewer than ten. The rearrangement links TRBV5-1 to TRBJ1-6; D ambiguous. V dropped 2 bases and J dropped 10 bases, with 10 bases sitting between them. The CDR3 covers 13 residues. Germline CDR1 and CDR2: SGHRS and YFSETQ. Here the CDR3 DNA reads TGCGCCAGCAGCTTAATGGAGGGATCACCCCTCCACTTT. Its protein product is CASSLMEGSPLHF.

This chain connects TRBV5-5 to TRBJ1-5; D gene uncertain. The CDR3 extends over 15 amino acids. The ends were cut back, 0 bases at V and 3 bases at J, with 10 bases in the middle. The germline V gene encodes CDR1 SGHKS and CDR2 YYEKEE (reference sequence). The CDR3 nucleotides read TGTGCCAGCAGCTTGGATTCCGGGGACAATCAGCCCCAGCATTTT. This codes for CASSLDSGDNQPQHF. The full variable domain, completed using reference TRBV5-5 and TRBJ1-5, is DAGVTQSPTHLIKTRGQQVTLRCSPISGHKSVSWYQQVLGQGPQFIFQYYEKEERGRGNFPDRFSARQFPNYSSELNVNALLLGDSALYLCASSLDSGDNQPQHFGDGTRLSIL.

J is TRBJ1-1 and V is TRBV30; tentative D call: TRBD1 (6 bases). Trimming left V 1 base short and J 7 bases short, with 10 bases between. Germline V lookup: CDR1 GTSNPN, CDR2 SVGIG (reference sequence). This CDR3 comprises 12 residues. The chain's CDR3 is CAWSGQGIEAFF. The DNA for the CDR3 is TGTGCCTGGAGTGGTCAGGGGATTGAAGCTTTCTTT.

The V and J genes are TRBV15 and TRBJ1-1; 9 bases are shared with TRBD1. This CDR3 comprises 17 residues. CDR1 and CDR2 (germline): LNHNV, YYDKDF (reference sequence). The V segment lost 6 bases and the J segment 4 bases; nucleotides outside the gene matches: 15. The CDR3 region has the DNA TGTGCCACCAGACCTTCTACAGGGGGCAGAGTGGGCACTGAAGCTTTCTTT. The encoded protein is CATRPSTGGRVGTEAFF.

This sequence joins TRBV7-9 and TRBJ1-1; 8 bases match TRBD1. The CDR3 consists of 16 residues. Germline V gene data show CDR1 as SEHNR and CDR2 as FQNEAQ (reference sequence). With 1 base clipped from V and 3 bases from J, the junction kept 7 bases outside the gene matches. The CDR3: CASSLGPGTGYTEAFF. The CDR3 nucleotides read TGTGCCAGCAGCTTAGGACCCGGGACAGGCTACACTGAAGCTTTCTTT.

The rearrangement links TRBV6-5 to TRBJ2-1; TRBD2 is a possible D gene (6 bases). There are 15 residues in the CDR3. Germline values: CDR1 MNHEY, CDR2 SVGAGI. Trimming took off 6 bases at V and 2 bases at J, with 14 bases between the two ends. CDR3 sequence (DNA): TGTGCCAGCAGCCTAGCGCCCGGTCCCTACAATGAGCAGTTCTTC. Residues: CASSLAPGPYNEQFF.

This chain links TRBV5-6 with TRBJ1-1, with 9 nucleotides matching TRBD1. The CDR3 contains 16 residues. V lost 1 base, J lost 4 bases, and 8 bases stayed unmatched. Germline V gives CDR1 SGHDT, CDR2 YYEEEE. In DNA form, the CDR3 reads TGTGCCAGCAGCTTGCGGCACAGGGGGCTCCTCACTGAAGCTTTCTTT. This translates into CASSLRHRGLLTEAFF.

The chain couples TRBV4-2 to TRBJ1-2, with a tentative D call TRBD1 (5 bases). The length of the CDR3 is 15 residues. With 0 bases removed from V and 8 bases from J, the gap between germline ends came to 16 bases. From germline, CDR1 is LGHNA and CDR2 YNFKEQ. The CDR3 spells CASSQDRQGFGGYTF. Written as DNA, the CDR3 is TGTGCCAGCAGCCAAGATAGGCAGGGCTTTGGCGGCTACACCTTC.

The V and J genes are TRBV7-9 and TRBJ1-1, with 11 bases fitting TRBD1. The CDR3 extends over 15 amino acids. The trim removed 5 bases at V and 7 bases at J, leaving 9 bases unmatched. The germline V gene encodes CDR1 SEHNR and CDR2 FQNEAQ (reference sequence). This CDR3 is CASSPDRGRRDEAFF. The CDR3 DNA reads as TGTGCCAGCAGCCCGGACAGGGGGCGAAGGGATGAAGCTTTCTTT. Complete variable domain (other parts from reference TRBV7-9 and TRBJ1-1): DTGVSQNPRHKITKRGQNVTFRCDPISEHNRLYWYRQTLGQGPEFLTYFQNEAQLEKSRLLSDRFSAERPKGSFSTLEIQRTEQGDSAMYLCASSPDRGRRDEAFFGQGTRLTVV.

The table lists this clone with a count of one. V usage is TRBV15 and J usage is TRBJ2-7; TRBD1 matches at 9 bases. The V gene end was trimmed by 3 bases and the J gene end by 1 base; junction bases not matched to a gene: 4. Germline values: CDR1 LNHNV, CDR2 YYDKDF (reference sequence). The CDR3 has 15 amino acids. The CDR3 protein is CATSRPGTGSYEQYF. The CDR3, as DNA: TGTGCCACCAGCAGGCCCGGGACAGGGTCCTACGAGCAGTACTTC.

The V call is TRBV6-1, the J call TRBJ1-5, with 8 positions matching TRBD1. CDR1 is MNHNS, CDR2 SASEGT, per germline. The CDR3 has 15 residues. V lost 0 bases, J lost 7 bases, and 5 bases stayed unmatched. The DNA for the CDR3 is TGTGCCAGCAGTGAAGCGACAGGGGTGCGGCAGCCCCAGCATTTT. This codes for CASSEATGVRQPQHF.

J is TRBJ1-1 and V is TRBV19, with 10 bases fitting TRBD1. V dropped 8 bases and J dropped 5; count of bases not matched to a gene: 14. CDR1 is LNHDA, CDR2 SQIVND, per germline (reference sequence). The CDR3 has 16 residues. The CDR3 DNA sequence: TGTGCCAGTCGCTCCCCGGACAGGGGGAAGTGGACTGAAGCTTTCTTT. Translated: CASRSPDRGKWTEAFF.